This T cell receptor beta chain came from a study of blood T cell repertoires in COVID-19. Study in general: Spain, Italy and the United States supplied samples that represented acute and convalescent COVID-19. Sample material is recorded as cDNA or gDNA derived from T cells, B-cell-depleted T cells, or PBMCs.

Assay used: immunoSEQ multiplex PCR; TCRdb lists only in-frame clones, some missing. Seen here are 70,000 or so clones, 70% to 90% observed once, and the top ten hold roughly 10%. The V and J ends lost 7 bases and 1 base respectively, with 10 bases between them. Germline loops: CDR1 SQVTM, CDR2 ANQGSEA. This CDR3 comprises 12 residues. This clonotype was sampled from a man aged 70-80 years with active or convalescent COVID-19. V and J are TRBV29-1 and TRBJ1-1; D is undetermined. Source material: peripheral blood. CDR3 nucleotide sequence: TGCAGCGGGAGACGATCGAACACTGAAGCTTTCTTT. The encoded protein is CSGRRSNTEAFF.